Each of the 26 T cell receptor beta chains below was sequenced from the same sample in a study of tumor-infiltrating lymphocytes in oesophageal squamous cell carcinoma. TCRdb ran MiXCR on the PCR reads and lists one entry per CDR3 protein. Found here are 9,500 to 12,000 distinct CDR3 sequences, roughly three fifths of them singletons; the top ten hold approximately 25%. The sample consisted of esophageal tumor tissue. These receptors all stem from a male donor with esophageal squamous cell carcinoma.

This clonotype was seen ten or more times. The V call is TRBV14, the J call TRBJ2-6; D is undetermined. The CDR3 consists of 13 residues. Trimming took off 3 bases at V and 3 bases at J, with 3 bases between the two ends. Germline CDR1 is SGHDN and CDR2 is FVKESK. This CDR3 is CASSQGGANVLTF. The CDR3 DNA follows: TGTGCCAGCAGCCAGGGTGGGGCCAACGTCCTGACTTTC.

This CDR3 reads CASSPGLARGAQYF. DNA of the CDR3: TGTGCCAGCAGTCCCGGCTTAGCCCGGGGAGCGCAGTATTTT. The chain combines TRBV28 with TRBJ2-3; a possible D gene is TRBD2 (5 bases). Germline V gene data show CDR1 as MDHEN and CDR2 as SYDVKM. Deletions cut 5 bases from V and 10 bases from J, with 19 bases between. CDR3 length equals 14 residues.

The chain couples TRBV7-3 to TRBJ2-7; D gene uncertain. The J call is uncertain, as TRBJ2-6 better fits the DNA end. The germline V gene encodes CDR1 SGHTA and CDR2 FQGTGA. The CDR3 runs 15 residues. The CDR3 nucleotides are TGTGCCAGCAGCTTAACAGCGTTTGGGGCCAACGTCCTGACTTTC. Amino acid sequence: CASSLTAFGANVLTF.

J is TRBJ2-4 and V is TRBV7-8; D possibly uses TRBD1 or TRBD2 (5 bases each). The CDR3 runs 15 residues. Germline-derived CDR1 and CDR2 are SGHVS and FQNEAQ. Trimming stripped 2 bases from V and 2 bases from J, with 10 bases between. The CDR3 sequence is CASSLSGGTKNIQYF. For the CDR3, the DNA is TGTGCCAGCAGCTTAAGTGGGGGTACCAAAAACATTCAGTACTTC.

This clonotype was observed a handful of times. The CDR3 sequence is CASSLRGGGAGTSTDTQYF. As DNA, the CDR3 is TGTGCCAGCAGCCTGCGGGGAGGTGGCGCGGGGACTAGCACAGATACGCAGTATTTT. The rearrangement joins TRBV7-6 to TRBJ2-3, with D perhaps matching TRBD2 (6 bases). This CDR3 comprises 19 residues. The germline CDR1 and CDR2 sequences are SGHVS and FNYEAQ. V lost 5 bases and J 0 bases, leaving 24 bases between the germline ends.

This clonotype was seen a single time. The gene calls are TRBV7-4 and TRBJ2-7; the D gene is possibly TRBD2 (6 bases). The CDR3 totals 15 residues. V gave up 1 base and J gave up 0 bases, with 10 bases separating them. Per germline, CDR1 SGHVT and CDR2 SQSDAQ. The CDR3: CASSLVSGSSYEQYF. As DNA, the CDR3 is TGTGCCAGCAGCTTAGTGTCCGGGAGCTCCTACGAGCAGTACTTC.

The DNA for the CDR3 is TGCGCCAGCAGCTTGGCGGGACCGTCGGTCCACGAGCAGTACTTC. The encoded protein is CASSLAGPSVHEQYF. V gene TRBV5-1 combines with J gene TRBJ2-4, with D perhaps given as TRBD1 or TRBD2 (5 bases each). The J call may not be correct, given that the DNA end is closer to TRBJ2-7. In germline, CDR1 is SGHRS, CDR2 YFSETQ. The CDR3 totals 15 residues.

The sample holds a few counts of this clonotype. The chain employs TRBV7-2 and TRBJ2-3; TRBD2 matches 8 bases. Trimming took 3 bases from V and 3 from J; bases not matched to a gene: 8. Germline V CDR1 and CDR2: SGHTA, FQGNSA. The CDR3 has 16 amino acids. CDR3 coding DNA: TGTGCCAGCAGCTTCGTAGCGGGGAGCTGGACAGATACGCAGTATTTT. This codes for CASSFVAGSWTDTQYF.

The sample holds one count of this clonotype. This chain links TRBV7-9 with TRBJ2-3, with D maybe TRBD2 (6 bases). Trimming removed 4 bases from V and 5 bases from J, with 10 bases in between. Germline CDR1 reads SEHNR; CDR2 reads FQNEAQ (reference sequence). This CDR3 is built from 13 residues. CDR3 protein: CASSSPGVDTQYF. As DNA, the CDR3 is TGTGCCAGCAGCTCCCCGGGGGTAGATACGCAGTATTTT.

This rearrangement joins TRBV19 to TRBJ2-4; the match to TRBD1 covers 8 bases. CDR3 length equals 17 residues. Per germline, CDR1 LNHDA and CDR2 SQIVND (reference sequence). V lost 3 bases to trimming and J lost 3 bases; unmatched junction nucleotides: 10. CDR3 region: CASSMRLTGANKNIQYF. In DNA form, the CDR3 reads TGTGCCAGTAGTATGAGGTTGACAGGGGCCAACAAAAACATTCAGTACTTC.

The rearrangement joins TRBV12-3 or TRBV12-4 to TRBJ1-1; D possibly corresponds to TRBD1 (5 bases). The germline V and J ends were trimmed by 6 bases and 3 bases, with 8 bases remaining between them. The length of the CDR3 is 12 residues. CDR3: CASRGTYTEAFF. CDR3 nucleotide sequence: TGTGCCAGCAGAGGGACCTACACTGAAGCTTTCTTT.

This clonotype was counted a few times. The chain recombines TRBV12-3 or TRBV12-4 with TRBJ2-3; D perhaps matches TRBD1 (5 bases). CDR3 length: 13 residues. V lost 2 bases and J lost 3, with 6 bases in between. The chain's CDR3 is CASSLHRTDTQYF. CDR3 DNA sequence: TGTGCCAGCAGTTTACACAGGACAGATACGCAGTATTTT.

In its sample, this clonotype was seen a few times. The chain carries TRBV6-1 and TRBJ1-1; the D gene is possibly TRBD1 (5 bases). V shed 5 bases and J shed 1 base, with 14 bases lying between them. The CDR3 totals 15 residues. The V gene's germline CDR1 is MNHNS and CDR2 SASEGT. DNA for the CDR3: TGTGCCAGCAGTACCCGGGACGGCCCGAACACTGAAGCTTTCTTT. Protein: CASSTRDGPNTEAFF.

This clonotype was observed a handful of times. The chain recombines TRBV11-3 with TRBJ2-1; D may be TRBD1 (5 bases). Near its end, the DNA agrees better with TRBJ2-7, so the J call may be wrong. This CDR3 comprises 16 residues. The germline CDR1 and CDR2 sequences are SGHNT and YENEEA. The CDR3 bases are TGTGCCAGCAGCTTGGATCCACAGGACGGAGCGTACGAGCAGTACTTC. This translates into CASSLDPQDGAYEQYF.

The CDR3 loop reads CASSLPGALTDTQYF. In nucleotides, the CDR3 is TGTGCCAGCAGCTTACCGGGGGCCCTCACAGATACGCAGTATTTT. The chain employs TRBV11-2 and TRBJ2-3; D tentatively fits TRBD1 or TRBD2 (6 bases each). Germline V gene sequence: CDR1 SGHAT, CDR2 FQNNGV. Trimming stripped 2 bases from V and 2 bases from J, with 11 bases between. The CDR3 runs to 15 residues.

The chain joins TRBV7-6 to TRBJ2-7; maybe TRBD1 (5 bases). The DNA end favors TRBJ2-5, so the J call may be wrong. The CDR3 length is 13 residues. Germline CDR1 and CDR2: SGHVS and FNYEAQ. DNA for the CDR3: TGTGCCAGCAGCTTCCAGGGCCAAGAGACCCAGTACTTC. It specifies CASSFQGQETQYF.

The V call is TRBV7-8, the J call TRBJ1-1; 9 nucleotides match TRBD1. The end of the DNA aligns better with TRBJ2-3, so the J call may be wrong. The CDR3 totals 18 residues. Germline CDR1 and CDR2: SGHVS and FQNEAQ. CDR3 loop: CASSLGPGAGTGIDTQYF. As DNA, the CDR3 is TGTGCCAGCAGCTTAGGCCCGGGAGCAGGGACAGGGATAGATACGCAGTATTTT.

This rearrangement joins TRBV7-9 to TRBJ2-4; TRBD1 agrees at 9 bases. V gave up 5 bases and J gave up 6 bases; unmatched junction bases: 5. The germline gives CDR1 SEHNR, CDR2 FQNEAQ (reference sequence). The CDR3 extends over 14 amino acids. For the CDR3, the DNA is TGTGCCAGCAGCCTGGACAGGGGAAGAAACATTCAGTACTTC. Its translation: CASSLDRGRNIQYF.

This clonotype was counted only a few times. CDR3 coding DNA: TGTGCCAGCAGCTTATGGCGGGAGTTGTTAGAGACCCAGTACTTC. It translates to CASSLWRELLETQYF. The rearrangement links TRBV7-8 to TRBJ2-5; 7 bases are shared with TRBD2. The V and J ends lost 2 bases and 4 bases, in that order; junction bases with no gene match: 7. This CDR3 is built from 15 residues. The germline V gene has CDR1 SGHVS and CDR2 FQNEAQ. The full variable domain, in which reference TRBV7-8 and TRBJ2-5 provide the parts outside the CDR3, is GAGVSQSPRYKVAKRGQDVALRCDPISGHVSLFWYQQALGQGPEFLTYFQNEAQLDKSGLPSDRFFAERPEGSVSTLKIQRTQQEDSAVYLCASSLWRELLETQYFGPGTRLLVL.

This sequence joins TRBV6-6 and TRBJ2-1; D perhaps matches TRBD2 (6 bases). CDR3 length: 16 residues. The germline gives CDR1 MNHNY, CDR2 SVGAGI (reference sequence). Deletions cut 0 bases from V and 7 bases from J, with 16 bases between. Here the CDR3 reads CASSYSMWAGRNEQFF. CDR3 bases: TGTGCCAGCAGTTACTCGATGTGGGCAGGGAGGAATGAGCAGTTCTTC.

The chain recombines TRBV7-8 with TRBJ1-5; no reliable D call. The CDR3 totals 13 residues. Germline-derived CDR1 and CDR2 are SGHVS and FQNEAQ. V was shortened by 0 bases and J by 5 bases, with 5 bases between the two germline ends. The CDR3 DNA reads as TGTGCCAGCAGCTTAGCCCCTTATCAGCCCCAGCATTTT. It codes for CASSLAPYQPQHF.

This clonotype is labeled as large. V is TRBV24-1 and J is TRBJ2-1, with 7 bases matching TRBD1. V gave up 3 bases and J gave up 2 bases; unmatched junction bases: 0. This CDR3 spans 14 amino acids. The germline gives CDR1 KGHDR, CDR2 SFDVKD. The CDR3 loop reads CATSDGTAYNEQFF. The CDR3 DNA follows: TGTGCCACCAGTGATGGGACAGCCTACAATGAGCAGTTCTTC.

About this clonotype itself: This sequence may be a read error, since a much larger clone differs from it by one base. CDR3 coding DNA: TGCGCCAGCAGCTGGGCGGCGCCTGCAGCCCATGAGCAGTACTTC. Encoded protein: CASSWAAPAAHEQYF. The rearrangement joins TRBV5-1 to TRBJ2-3; D is unclear. The DNA end is more similar to TRBJ2-7, so the J call may be wrong. The CDR3 spans 15 residues. Germline CDR1 is SGHRS and CDR2 is YFSETQ.

The chain uses TRBV27 and TRBJ2-7, with D tentatively TRBD2 (6 bases). The better agreement between TRBJ2-6 and the DNA end casts doubt on the J call. This CDR3 is 16 amino acids long. Per the germline V gene, CDR1 is MNHEY and CDR2 is SMNVEV (reference sequence). The CDR3 loop is CASSRTRGGGANVLTF. The CDR3 DNA is TGTGCCAGCAGTAGGACCCGTGGAGGGGGGGCCAACGTCCTGACTTTC.

The rearrangement joins TRBV12-3 or TRBV12-4 to TRBJ2-2; TRBD1 aligns across 7 bases. The V segment lost 0 bases and the J segment 2 bases; nucleotides outside the gene matches: 6. This CDR3 region has 17 residues. CDR3 in amino acids: CASSLAGTVINTGELFF. CDR3 DNA sequence: TGTGCCAGCAGTTTAGCCGGGACAGTAATAAACACCGGGGAGCTGTTTTTT.

This clonotype was observed many times. The chain carries TRBV19 and TRBJ2-3; 9 nucleotides align to TRBD1. The V segment lost 5 bases and the J segment 0 bases; nucleotides outside the gene matches: 3. Germline loops: CDR1 LNHDA, CDR2 SQIVND (reference sequence). This CDR3 has 15 residues. The chain's CDR3 is CASSGGTGSTDTQYF. The DNA for the CDR3 is TGTGCCAGTAGTGGGGGGACAGGGAGCACAGATACGCAGTATTTT.